This TCR beta chain derives from a study of tumor-infiltrating lymphocytes in primary liver carcinoma. The wider study: Male and female patients aged 30 to 69 years made up the cohort.

This clonotype occurred a few times. A junction boundary mismatches the germline segment, possibly from a read error. The researchers produced TCR beta cDNA from approximately 0.45 ug total RNA with a constant-region primer. ARM-PCR was slightly modified, and three nested multiplex PCR rounds with it gave rise to the TCR beta libraries. Amplification in the first two PCR rounds was performed using TRBV1-TRBV30 forward primers and a C-beta reverse primer for approximately 10 cycles each. TCRdb recomputed calls from the multiplex PCR reads with MiXCR, one row per CDR3 protein. The sample contains approximately 330,000 distinct CDR3 sequences, approximately 65% of which appear only once. The study extracted blood RNA from unsorted whole blood and also extracted germline DNA. The germline CDR1 and CDR2 sequences are SGHAT and FQNNGV. CDR3 length: 12 residues.

J is TRBJ2-1 and V is TRBV11-2; unclear D gene. The TCR was taken from a man in his forties or fifties with primary liver carcinoma and hepatitis B virus infection. What was sequenced was peripheral blood. This CDR3 reads CSSSLDYYEQFF. The CDR3, as DNA: TGTTCCAGCAGCTTAGATTACTATGAGCAATTCTTC.